What follows are 22 T cell receptor beta chains derived from one specimen sequenced in a study of blood T cell repertoires in COVID-19. Sequencing used immunoSEQ multiplex PCR; TCRdb keeps in-frame clones, though not all of them. In the table there are nearly 350,000 clones, roughly 90% of which are singletons. The sequenced material came from peripheral blood. The source is a woman aged 70 to 79 with COVID-19, enrolled during active disease.

The chain combines TRBV13 with TRBJ1-2; tentative D call: TRBD1 (6 bases). The CDR3 is 17 amino acids. Deletions cut 2 bases from V and 1 base from J, with 17 bases between. From germline, CDR1 is PRHDT and CDR2 FYEKMQ (reference sequence). CDR3 protein: CASSLPLRGHDNYGYTF. DNA of the CDR3: TGTGCCAGCAGCTTACCTCTGCGGGGGCACGATAACTATGGCTACACCTTC.

The J gene is TRBJ1-1, the V gene TRBV6-5, with 8 bases matching TRBD1. J lost 1 base, V lost 10 bases, and 11 bases had no gene match. This CDR3 is built from 15 residues. The V gene's germline CDR1 is MNHEY and CDR2 SVGAGI. The CDR3 coding sequence is TGTGCCACCCAAGATGCCGGGACAGGGAACACTGAAGCTTTCTTT. Amino acid sequence: CATQDAGTGNTEAFF.

This clone came up a few times. V usage is TRBV9 and J usage is TRBJ2-5, with a possible D match to TRBD2 (6 bases). The V gene lost 0 bases and the J gene lost 2 bases, with 11 bases spanning the gap. Germline V CDR1 and CDR2: SGDLS, YYNGEE. This CDR3 has 15 residues. The chain's CDR3 is CASSVVASEQETQYF. The CDR3 region has the DNA TGTGCCAGCAGCGTAGTGGCTAGCGAACAAGAGACCCAGTACTTC.

The chain is built from TRBV6-5 and TRBJ2-1; 11 bases fit TRBD1. The junction had 7 bases not matched to a gene; V was cut back by 8 bases and J by 7 bases. Per the germline V gene, CDR1 is MNHEY and CDR2 is SVGAGI. This CDR3 region has 14 residues. This chain's CDR3 is CASFWGTGGNEQFF. In DNA, the CDR3 is TGTGCCAGCTTCTGGGGGACAGGGGGAAATGAGCAGTTCTTC.

The rearrangement joins TRBV11-2 to TRBJ2-2, with a weak D call TRBD2 (6 bases). Trimming shortened V by 5 bases and J by 4 bases, and 26 bases separated the two germline ends. CDR3 length: 19 amino acids. CDR1 and CDR2 (germline): SGHAT, FQNNGV. CDR3 in DNA: TGTGCCAGCAGCAACCGTCCGAGGAGGAGGGCAGACTTCACCGGGGAGCTGTTTTTT. It codes for CASSNRPRRRADFTGELFF. Based on the CDR3 plus reference TRBV11-2 and TRBJ2-2, the full variable domain is EAGVAQSPRYKIIEKRQSVAFWCNPISGHATLYWYQQILGQGPKLLIQFQNNGVVDDSQLPKDRFSAERLKGVDSTLKIQPAKLEDSAVYLCASSNRPRRRADFTGELFFGEGSRLTVL.

The rearrangement links TRBV5-1 to TRBJ2-3; no clear D. Germline CDR1 and CDR2: SGHRS and YFSETQ. Trimming left V 6 bases short and J 2 bases short, with 19 bases between. This CDR3 region has 16 residues. The CDR3 loop is CASTSGPTSNTDTQYF. The CDR3 bases are TGCGCCAGCACTTCGGGTCCGACGTCCAACACAGATACGCAGTATTTT.

This chain connects TRBV19 to TRBJ2-5; D possibly corresponds to TRBD2 (5 bases). The CDR3 is 14 amino acids. The ends were cut back, 5 bases at V and 6 bases at J, with 16 bases in the middle. Germline V gene sequence: CDR1 LNHDA, CDR2 SQIVND (reference sequence). The CDR3 DNA sequence: TGTGCCAGTAGTCCTTCGGCCCCTAGCAAGACCCAGTACTTC. As protein: CASSPSAPSKTQYF.

The V and J genes are TRBV7-2 and TRBJ2-1; maybe TRBD1 (5 bases). CDR3 length: 13 residues. Germline V gives CDR1 SGHTA, CDR2 FQGNSA. The V end lost 5 bases, the J end lost 3 bases, and 8 bases lay between the germline ends. The CDR3 protein is CASSVDSYNEQFF. CDR3 nucleotide sequence: TGTGCCAGCAGCGTCGACAGCTACAATGAGCAGTTCTTC.

The genes are TRBV5-1 and TRBJ1-4, with 7 bases aligning to TRBD1. The trim removed 3 bases at V and 1 base at J, leaving 3 bases unmatched. Germline CDR1 is SGHRS and CDR2 is YFSETQ. CDR3 length equals 15 residues. Written as DNA, the CDR3 is TGCGCCAGCAGCTCGGCAGGGGGAACTAATGAAAAACTGTTTTTT. Its protein is CASSSAGGTNEKLFF.

The J gene is TRBJ1-1, the V gene TRBV9; 11 bases align to TRBD1. The ends lost 0 bases at V and 10 bases at J; junction bases unmatched: 5. Germline CDR1 and CDR2: SGDLS and YYNGEE. CDR3 length equals 14 residues. The CDR3 DNA reads as TGTGCCAGCAGCGTAGATGGACAGGGGGCCGTAGCTTTCTTT. This codes for CASSVDGQGAVAFF.

The V gene is TRBV21-1, the J gene TRBJ1-2; the D call of TRBD1 is as the table states it, not checked on the DNA. TRBV21-1 is given as a pseudogene. This CDR3 has 15 residues. CDR3 DNA sequence: TGTGCCAGCACCAAAAGGACAGGGGGTAGTTATGGCTACACCTTC. It encodes CASTKRTGGSYGYTF.

This chain uses TRBV27 with TRBJ1-1; D is perhaps TRBD1 (6 bases). This CDR3 has 14 residues. The V end lost 6 bases, the J end lost 1 base, and 12 bases lay between the germline ends. Germline V CDR1 and CDR2: MNHEY, SMNVEV (reference sequence). The CDR3 DNA reads as TGTGCCAGCAGACTCAGGGGAAGGAACACTGAAGCTTTCTTT. Residues: CASRLRGRNTEAFF.

Concerning this clone: This sample includes further DNA sequences coding for the same CDR3. The chain joins TRBV27 to TRBJ2-7; a weak D match, TRBD1 (5 bases). In germline, CDR1 is MNHEY, CDR2 SMNVEV (reference sequence). The V gene lost 2 bases and the J gene lost 6 bases, with 5 bases spanning the gap. The CDR3 is made up of 11 amino acids. This chain's CDR3 is CASSLGAEQYF. CDR3 sequence (DNA): TGTGCCAGCAGTTTAGGGGCCGAGCAGTACTTC.

This chain joins TRBV19 and TRBJ1-1; 7 positions agree with TRBD1. This CDR3 comprises 14 residues. In germline, CDR1 is LNHDA, CDR2 SQIVND (reference sequence). Trimming took 5 bases from V and 1 from J; bases not matched to a gene: 4. The CDR3 DNA follows: TGTGCCAGTAGTCCATGGGACAGGAACACTGAAGCTTTCTTT. Translation: CASSPWDRNTEAFF.

The chain carries TRBV27 and TRBJ1-6; 9 nucleotides match TRBD1. Germline loops: CDR1 MNHEY, CDR2 SMNVEV (reference sequence). This CDR3 comprises 17 residues. J was trimmed by 4 bases and V by 4 bases; bases with no gene match: 8. The CDR3 here is CASSSQGGTGYNSPLHF. The CDR3 nucleotides read TGTGCCAGCAGTTCCCAAGGGGGGACAGGGTATAATTCACCCCTCCACTTT.

V and J are TRBV30 and TRBJ1-1; possibly TRBD1 for D (5 bases). V was cut by 0 bases and J by 6 bases, with 11 bases left in between. The germline V gene encodes CDR1 GTSNPN and CDR2 SVGIG (reference sequence). CDR3 length: 13 residues. CDR3 DNA: TGTGCCTGGAGTGTACAACAGGCCCCTGAAGCTTTCTTT. Encoded protein: CAWSVQQAPEAFF.

The V gene is TRBV11-3, the J gene TRBJ2-7, with 8 bases fitting TRBD1. The V and J ends lost 4 bases and 5 bases, in that order; junction bases with no gene match: 10. The CDR3 spans 15 residues. The germline V gene has CDR1 SGHNT and CDR2 YENEEA. CDR3 loop: CASSSPQGAEDEQYF. The CDR3 DNA follows: TGTGCCAGCAGCTCCCCGCAGGGGGCCGAGGACGAGCAGTACTTC.

The chain couples TRBV19 to TRBJ1-2, with 12 bases that match TRBD1. CDR1 is LNHDA and CDR2 is SQIVND in the germline V gene (reference sequence). The CDR3 consists of 15 residues. Trimming cost V 5 bases and J 8 bases; bases outside gene matches: 9. The CDR3 region has the DNA TGTGCCAGTAGTCCCCGGGACAGGGGGCCGAAGGGCTACACCTTC. Translating it yields CASSPRDRGPKGYTF.

The V call is TRBV20-1, the J call TRBJ1-2; maybe TRBD1 (5 bases). Germline-derived CDR1 and CDR2 are DFQATT and SNEGSKA (reference sequence). V shed 3 bases and J shed 4 bases, with 18 bases lying between them. The CDR3 has 15 amino acids. The CDR3: CSASEGLTPAYGYTF. In DNA, the CDR3 is TGCAGTGCTAGTGAGGGGCTAACGCCCGCCTATGGCTACACCTTC.

The chain couples TRBV7-2 to TRBJ2-7, with TRBD2 identical over 11 bases. Germline V CDR1 and CDR2: SGHTA, FQGNSA. CDR3 length: 15 amino acids. Germline trimming cut 3 bases from V and 4 bases from J; bases unmatched to any gene: 5. DNA of the CDR3: TGTGCCAGCAGCTTCTCTAGCGGGGGGTCTTACGAGCAGTACTTC. The encoded protein is CASSFSSGGSYEQYF.

Notes on this clone: Compared with germline, one end of the junction differs, possibly owing to a read error. The V gene is TRBV6-5, the J gene TRBJ2-4; the D gene is possibly TRBD2 (6 bases). The V gene's germline CDR1 is MNHEY and CDR2 SVGAGI. The CDR3 consists of 12 residues. The DNA for the CDR3 is TGTGCCCCCCGGCCGGGGGTAAACATTCGGTACTTC. The encoded protein is CAPRPGVNIRYF.

This chain uses TRBV7-2 with TRBJ1-4; 8 bases match TRBD1. Germline lookup yields CDR1 SGHTA and CDR2 FQGNSA. The CDR3 is 14 amino acids. V lost 4 bases, J lost 7 bases, and 5 bases stayed unmatched. CDR3 loop: CASSYGQGPEKLFF. The CDR3, as DNA: TGTGCCAGCAGCTACGGACAGGGCCCTGAAAAACTGTTTTTT.